This T cell receptor beta chain was captured by sequencing in a study of chemoradiotherapy in HPV16-positive cancers (dated by TCRdb to about 2022). The study in broad terms: Functional T-cell assays on cells from a couple of HPV16-positive patients defined candidate HPV-specific T-cell clones and common TCR motifs. The study asked whether T-cell immunity to the HPV oncoproteins E6 and E7 changes during chemoradiotherapy and whether this immunity affects survival. TCR repertoires from 86 patients with HPV-related cancers were then used to track the candidate HPV-specific TCRs and motifs.

Because repertoires were sampled repeatedly during chemoradiotherapy, clonal expansion in the tumor microenvironment could be followed. This clone was seen a single time. Its specific antigen is unknown. No much larger clonotype is one base removed from it; base qualities were not supplied. From the cysteine through the phenylalanine, the CDR3 covers 15 amino acids. The read is trimmed to its CDR3 DNA, 45 bases read in frame from base 1. CDR1 and CDR2 are drawn from the germline V gene: SGHRS, YFSETQ. V was cut back by 0 bases and J by 2 bases, leaving a gap of 12 bases between them. Overall study outcomes, separate from this receptor: The functional definition of HPV-specific T cells came from only two HPV16-positive patients, and the survival association was reported for HPV16-positive patients. Expansion of candidate HPV-specific clones and E7-related TCR motifs was observed in the tumor microenvironment during treatment, whereas no such expansion was observed for non-HPV-specific T cells. Improved recurrence-free survival in HPV16-positive patients was associated with expansion of HPV-responsive T cells during chemoradiotherapy.

Libraries were constructed by the immunoSEQ multiplex PCR assay. The clones in this table, taken by TCRdb from immuneACCESS, are in-frame only. Not every clone is retained; where verified, under half of the shortfall comes from an unresolved V gene, and the cause of the rest is unknown. The sample table records 5,800 or so clones; 80% to 95% of these occur just once. The ten largest clones represent over 20% of the sample. Here the chain combines TRBV5-1 and TRBJ2-7, with no confidently assigned D gene. Here the sequenced sample was blood, taken from a patient who underwent chemoradiotherapy. The receptor was derived from a human donor with HPV-associated anogenital cancer. The DNA reads TGCGCCAGCAGCTTGGATTTCAGGAGCCCCTACGAGCAGTACTTC. The resulting protein is CASSLDFRSPYEQYF. The full variable domain, completed from the reference TRBV5-1 and TRBJ2-7 proteins outside the CDR3, reads KAGVTQTPRYLIKTRGQQVTLSCSPISGHRSVSWYQQTPGQGLQFLFEYFSETQRNKGNFPGRFSGRQFSNSRSEMNVSTLELGDSALYLCASSLDFRSPYEQYFGPGTRLTVT.